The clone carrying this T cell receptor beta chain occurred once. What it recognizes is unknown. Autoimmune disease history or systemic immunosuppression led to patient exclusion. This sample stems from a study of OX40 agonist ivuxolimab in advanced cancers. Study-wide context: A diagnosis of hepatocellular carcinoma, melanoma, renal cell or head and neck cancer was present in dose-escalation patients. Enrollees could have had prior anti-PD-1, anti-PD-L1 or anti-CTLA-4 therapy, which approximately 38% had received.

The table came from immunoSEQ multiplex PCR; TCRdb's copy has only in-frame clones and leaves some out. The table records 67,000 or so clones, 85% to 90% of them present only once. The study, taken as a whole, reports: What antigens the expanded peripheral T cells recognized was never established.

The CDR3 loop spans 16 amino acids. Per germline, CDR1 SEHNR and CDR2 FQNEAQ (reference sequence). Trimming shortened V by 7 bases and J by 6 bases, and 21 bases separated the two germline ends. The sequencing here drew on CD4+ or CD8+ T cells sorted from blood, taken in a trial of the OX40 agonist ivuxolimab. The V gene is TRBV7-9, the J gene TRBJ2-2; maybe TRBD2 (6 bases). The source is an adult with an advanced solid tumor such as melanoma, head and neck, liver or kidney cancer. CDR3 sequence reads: CASTLGGSNIAGELFF. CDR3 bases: TGTGCCAGCACCCTCGGAGGGAGTAATATCGCCGGGGAGCTGTTTTTT.